Listed below are T cell receptor beta chains from one sample, sequenced in a study of cytomegalovirus exposure and HLA in healthy donors. The method was immunoSEQ multiplex PCR; TCRdb's version includes in-frame clones alone and lacks a portion of them. The sample has 70,000 or so clones, roughly four fifths seen once. Sequencing input: PBMCs. The receptors originated from an older woman in good health and CMV-seropositive. Both conserved end residues are part of each CDR3. A D gene is named only where the DNA matches it firmly. The listing skips clone size in some rows; elsewhere it reads once, few, many or a size class.

v_call,clone_size,j_call,d_call,cdr3_aa,cdr3_nt
TRBV4-1,.,TRBJ2-1,TRBD2,CASSQTSGSFINSYNEQFF,TGCGCCAGCAGCCAGACTAGCGGGAGCTTCATTAACTCCTACAATGAGCAGTTCTTC
TRBV6-6,.,TRBJ2-5,.,CASSYRTLDRRGTQYF,TGTGCCAGCAGTTACCGAACTCTGGACAGGAGGGGGACCCAGTACTTC
TRBV18,.,TRBJ1-5,.,CASSPPGGRAQPQHF,TGTGCCAGCTCACCACCGGGTGGCAGGGCTCAGCCCCAGCATTTT
TRBV2,.,TRBJ1-5,.,CASSDGDRHNQPQHF,TGTGCCAGCAGTGACGGTGACAGACACAATCAGCCCCAGCATTTT
TRBV7-2,.,TRBJ2-1,.,CASSPSSGTFGEQFF,TGTGCCAGCAGCCCGAGTTCCGGGACTTTTGGTGAGCAGTTCTTC
TRBV5-1,.,TRBJ1-6,.,CASSLDMDLNSPLHF,TGCGCCAGCAGCTTGGATATGGACTTAAATTCACCCCTCCACTTT
TRBV29-1,.,TRBJ2-3,TRBD1,CSVGGQGLADTQYF,TGCAGCGTTGGGGGACAGGGGCTCGCAGATACGCAGTATTTT
TRBV6-4,few,TRBJ1-1,TRBD1,CASKVDRERTEAFF,TGTGCCAGCAAAGTTGACAGGGAGCGCACTGAAGCTTTCTTT
TRBV5-1,.,TRBJ2-5,.,CASSAGPGSRETQYF,TGCGCCAGCAGCGCAGGGCCAGGGTCCCGAGAGACCCAGTACTTC
TRBV10-2,.,TRBJ2-4,.,CASSPSTGLGDIQYF,TGCGCCAGCAGCCCTTCGACAGGTCTTGGGGACATTCAGTACTTC
TRBV30,.,TRBJ2-3,TRBD2,CAWSLLAGGPDTQYF,TGTGCCTGGAGTCTCCTAGCGGGGGGCCCAGATACGCAGTATTTT
TRBV6-5,.,TRBJ1-2,.,CASSYSFDFYGYTF,TGTGCCAGCAGTTACTCGTTCGATTTCTACGGCTACACCTTC
TRBV19,.,TRBJ1-1,.,CASSPWGRGNTEAFF,TGTGCCAGTAGCCCGTGGGGCAGGGGGAACACTGAAGCTTTCTTT
TRBV9,.,TRBJ1-1,.,CASSVEGHSNTEAFF,TGTGCCAGCAGCGTAGAGGGACACTCGAACACTGAAGCTTTCTTT
TRBV6-5,.,TRBJ2-1,.,CATLVGDNEQFF,TGTGCCACCCTAGTAGGGGACAATGAGCAGTTCTTC
TRBV9,.,TRBJ2-2,.,CASSVGSGRTGELFF,TGTGCCAGCAGCGTAGGGTCAGGAAGGACCGGGGAGCTGTTTTTT
TRBV7-8,once,TRBJ1-4,.,CASSPGREKLFF,TGTGCCAGCAGCCCGGGAAGGGAAAAACTGTTTTTT
TRBV29-1,once,TRBJ1-5,.,CSVGWDNNQPQHF,TGCAGCGTTGGATGGGACAACAATCAGCCCCAGCATTTT
TRBV30,.,TRBJ2-1,TRBD2,CAWSPAGAYNEQFF,TGTGCCTGGAGTCCAGCGGGAGCTTACAATGAGCAGTTCTTC
TRBV29-1,many,TRBJ1-4,.,CSVEVRGRVPEKLFF,TGCAGCGTTGAAGTCCGCGGCCGAGTTCCTGAAAAACTGTTTTTT
TRBV4-1,.,TRBJ2-7,TRBD2,CASSQSPRGGQDEQYF,TGCGCCAGCAGCCAATCCCCCCGGGGGGGCCAAGACGAGCAGTACTTC
TRBV5-6,.,TRBJ1-1,.,CASSFSRNTEAFF,TGTGCCAGCAGCTTTAGCAGGAACACTGAAGCTTTCTTT
TRBV5-4,.,TRBJ1-1,.,CASSLQGVNTEAFF,TGTGCCAGCAGCTTACAGGGAGTGAACACTGAAGCTTTCTTT
TRBV27,.,TRBJ1-1,.,CASSLFGLLNTEAFF,TGTGCCAGCAGTTTATTTGGGCTGCTGAACACTGAAGCTTTCTTT
TRBV7-9,.,TRBJ2-3,TRBD1,CASSYGQGGTDTQYF,TGTGCCAGCAGCTACGGACAGGGGGGCACAGATACGCAGTATTTT
TRBV2,.,TRBJ1-2,.,CASSEQGGNYGYTF,TGTGCCAGCAGTGAACAGGGAGGTAACTATGGCTACACCTTC
TRBV6-1,.,TRBJ1-4,.,CASSHSGSSEKLFF,TGTGCCAGCAGTCACAGCGGTAGTTCGGAAAAACTGTTTTTT
TRBV5-1,few,TRBJ2-7,TRBD1,CASSLGQGTSEQYF,TGCGCCAGCAGCTTGGGACAGGGGACTTCCGAGCAGTACTTC
TRBV25-1,.,TRBJ1-5,.,CASSQDSNQPQHF,TGTGCCAGCAGTCAGGATAGCAATCAGCCCCAGCATTTT
TRBV9,.,TRBJ1-5,TRBD1,CASSAQGGHQPQHF,TGTGCCAGCAGCGCCCAGGGGGGCCATCAGCCCCAGCATTTT
TRBV13,.,TRBJ2-1,TRBD2,CASSGMGLAGGLGYNEQFF,TGTGCCAGCAGCGGAATGGGACTAGCGGGGGGGCTTGGATACAATGAGCAGTTCTTC
TRBV2,.,TRBJ2-1,TRBD2,CASRPGLAVSYNEQFF,TGTGCCAGCAGGCCCGGACTAGCGGTCTCCTACAATGAGCAGTTCTTC
TRBV9,.,TRBJ2-2,.,CASSPTGTNTWELFF,TGTGCCAGCAGCCCGACAGGAACGAACACCTGGGAGCTGTTTTTT
TRBV19,many,TRBJ1-1,.,CASSPPGRGKHTEAFF,TGTGCCAGTAGCCCACCCGGCAGGGGAAAACACACTGAAGCTTTCTTT
TRBV19,.,TRBJ2-6,.,CASSPDSWTTLRSGANVLTF,TGTGCCAGTAGTCCCGACAGTTGGACTACCCTACGCTCTGGGGCCAACGTCCTGACTTTC
TRBV21-1,.,TRBJ2-2,.,CASSKAEGAGELFF,TGTGCCAGCAGCAAAGCGGAGGGCGCCGGGGAGCTGTTTTTT
TRBV30,.,TRBJ2-1,.,CAWTMEPYNEQFF,TGTGCCTGGACCATGGAGCCCTACAATGAGCAGTTCTTC
TRBV19,.,TRBJ1-5,.,CASAEANGQPQHF,TGTGCCAGTGCCGAGGCCAACGGGCAGCCCCAGCATTTT
TRBV9,.,TRBJ1-2,.,CASSVGGGYGYTF,TGTGCCAGCAGCGTAGGGGGAGGCTATGGCTACACCTTC
TRBV5-1,.,TRBJ1-4,TRBD1,CASSSPGQGNNEKLFF,TGCGCCAGCAGCTCTCCGGGACAGGGGAATAACGAAAAACTGTTTTTT
TRBV6-1,.,TRBJ2-1,TRBD2,CASRAGTNYNEQFF,TGTGCCAGCAGGGCCGGGACTAACTACAATGAGCAGTTCTTC
TRBV27,.,TRBJ1-5,.,CASSPLISGFLNQPQHF,TGTGCCAGCAGTCCGTTAATCTCCGGGTTCCTCAATCAGCCCCAGCATTTT
TRBV6-6,.,TRBJ1-1,.,CASSYSRREAFF,TGTGCCAGCAGTTACTCAAGGAGGGAAGCTTTCTTT
TRBV7-2,.,TRBJ2-5,TRBD2,CASSYLAGGQETQYF,TGTGCCAGCAGCTACCTAGCGGGGGGACAAGAGACCCAGTACTTC
TRBV15,.,TRBJ2-3,.,CATSSPPRSRADTQYF,TGTGCCACCAGCAGTCCCCCTCGGAGCCGGGCAGATACGCAGTATTTT
TRBV18,once,TRBJ2-7,TRBD2,CASSPRSGGEQYF,TGTGCCAGCTCACCAAGGTCGGGGGGCGAGCAGTACTTC
TRBV10-3,few,TRBJ2-1,.,CAISESKGGLNEQFF,TGTGCCATCAGTGAGTCGAAGGGGGGGCTCAATGAGCAGTTCTTC
TRBV11-2,few,TRBJ1-2,.,CASSYAGTRSDGYTF,TGTGCCAGCAGCTACGCCGGGACACGTTCTGATGGCTACACCTTC
TRBV2,.,TRBJ2-3,.,CAPPGVGDTQYF,TGTGCCCCCCCGGGGGTGGGAGATACGCAGTATTTT
TRBV2,.,TRBJ2-5,.,CASRAGAQGETQYF,TGTGCCAGCAGGGCGGGGGCTCAGGGGGAGACCCAGTACTTC
TRBV30,.,TRBJ2-3,.,CAWSGLPDTQYF,TGTGCCTGGAGTGGTCTACCAGATACGCAGTATTTT
TRBV5-1,.,TRBJ1-1,TRBD1,CASSLGRTGGASEAFF,TGCGCCAGCAGCTTGGGACGCACAGGGGGCGCCTCTGAAGCTTTCTTT
TRBV19,.,TRBJ2-2,.,CASRDNPNTGELFF,TGTGCCAGTAGGGACAACCCGAACACCGGGGAGCTGTTTTTT
TRBV18,.,TRBJ1-1,.,CASSTGMNTEAFF,TGTGCCAGCTCCACAGGGATGAACACTGAAGCTTTCTTT